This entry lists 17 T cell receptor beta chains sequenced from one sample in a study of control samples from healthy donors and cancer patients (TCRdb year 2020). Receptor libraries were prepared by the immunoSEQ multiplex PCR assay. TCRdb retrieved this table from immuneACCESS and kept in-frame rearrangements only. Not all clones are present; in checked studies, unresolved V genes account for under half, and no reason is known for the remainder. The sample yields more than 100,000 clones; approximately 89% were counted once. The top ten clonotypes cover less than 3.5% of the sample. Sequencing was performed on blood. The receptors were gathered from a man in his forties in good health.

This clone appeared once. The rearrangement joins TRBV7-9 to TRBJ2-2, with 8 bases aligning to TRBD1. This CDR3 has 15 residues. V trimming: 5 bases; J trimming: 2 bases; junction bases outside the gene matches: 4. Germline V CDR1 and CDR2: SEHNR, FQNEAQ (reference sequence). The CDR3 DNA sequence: TGTGCCAGCAGCCCCGGACAGGGAAACACCGGGGAGCTGTTTTTT. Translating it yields CASSPGQGNTGELFF.

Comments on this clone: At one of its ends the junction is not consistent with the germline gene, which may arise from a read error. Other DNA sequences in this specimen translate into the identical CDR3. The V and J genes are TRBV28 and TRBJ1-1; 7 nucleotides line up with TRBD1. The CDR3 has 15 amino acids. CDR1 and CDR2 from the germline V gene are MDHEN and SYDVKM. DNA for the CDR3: TGTGCCAGCAGCCCCACGACAGGGTTTGACACTGAAGCCTTCTTT. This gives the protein CASSPTTGFDTEAFF.

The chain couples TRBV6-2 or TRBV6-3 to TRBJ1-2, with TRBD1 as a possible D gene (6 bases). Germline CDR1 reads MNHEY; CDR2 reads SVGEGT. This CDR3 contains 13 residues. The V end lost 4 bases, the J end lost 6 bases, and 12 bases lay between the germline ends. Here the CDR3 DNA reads TGTGCCAGCAGTTTAACAGGGCTCGATGGCTACACCTTC. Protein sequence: CASSLTGLDGYTF.

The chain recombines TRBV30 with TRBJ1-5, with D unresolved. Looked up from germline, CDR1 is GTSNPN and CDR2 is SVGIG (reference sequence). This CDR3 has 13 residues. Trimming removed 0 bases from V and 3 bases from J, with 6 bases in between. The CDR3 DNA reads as TGTGCCTGGAGTGTACGGGACAATCAGCCCCAGCATTTT. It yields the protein CAWSVRDNQPQHF.

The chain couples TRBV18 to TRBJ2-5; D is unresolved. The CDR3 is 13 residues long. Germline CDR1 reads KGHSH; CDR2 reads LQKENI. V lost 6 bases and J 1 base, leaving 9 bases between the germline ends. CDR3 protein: CASSPLVQETQYF. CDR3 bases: TGTGCCAGCTCCCCTTTAGTCCAAGAGACCCAGTACTTC.

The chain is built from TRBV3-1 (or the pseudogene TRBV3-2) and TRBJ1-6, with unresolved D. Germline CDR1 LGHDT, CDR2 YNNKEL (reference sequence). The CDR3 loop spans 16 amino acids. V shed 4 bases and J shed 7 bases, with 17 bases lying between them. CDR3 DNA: TGTGCCAGCAGCCTCAGGAAAGGAATATTCAATTCACCCCTCCACTTT. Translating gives CASSLRKGIFNSPLHF.

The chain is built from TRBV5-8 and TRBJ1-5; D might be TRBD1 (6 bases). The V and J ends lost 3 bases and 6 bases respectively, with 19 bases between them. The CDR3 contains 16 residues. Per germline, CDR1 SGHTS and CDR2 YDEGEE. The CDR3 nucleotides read TGTGCCAGCAGCTGGGCATGGGGGGCATCGGGTCAGCCCCAGCATTTT. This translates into CASSWAWGASGQPQHF. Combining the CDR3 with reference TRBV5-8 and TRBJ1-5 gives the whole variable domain EAGVTQSPTHLIKTRGQQATLRCSPISGHTSVYWYQQALGLGLQFLLWYDEGEERNRGNFPPRFSGRQFPNYSSELNVNALELEDSALYLCASSWAWGASGQPQHFGDGTRLSIL.

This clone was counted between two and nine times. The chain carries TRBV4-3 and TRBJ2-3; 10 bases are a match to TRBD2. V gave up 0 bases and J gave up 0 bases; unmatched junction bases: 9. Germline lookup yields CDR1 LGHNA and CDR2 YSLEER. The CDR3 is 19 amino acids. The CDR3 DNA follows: TGCGCCAGCAGCCAAGAGTTTCGAGCGGGGGGGACTAGCACAGATACGCAGTATTTT. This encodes CASSQEFRAGGTSTDTQYF.

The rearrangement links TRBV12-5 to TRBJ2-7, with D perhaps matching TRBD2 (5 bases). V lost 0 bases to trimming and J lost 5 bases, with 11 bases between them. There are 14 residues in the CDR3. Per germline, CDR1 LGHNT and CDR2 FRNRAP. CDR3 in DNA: TGTGCTAGTGGTTTGGTCGGGGTTCTCCACGAGCAGTACTTC. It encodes CASGLVGVLHEQYF.

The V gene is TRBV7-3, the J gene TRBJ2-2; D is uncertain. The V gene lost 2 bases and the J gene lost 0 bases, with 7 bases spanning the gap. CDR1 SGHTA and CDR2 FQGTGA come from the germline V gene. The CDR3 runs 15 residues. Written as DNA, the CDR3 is TGTGCCAGCAGCTTAGTGGGTCCGAACACCGGGGAGCTGTTTTTT. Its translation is CASSLVGPNTGELFF.

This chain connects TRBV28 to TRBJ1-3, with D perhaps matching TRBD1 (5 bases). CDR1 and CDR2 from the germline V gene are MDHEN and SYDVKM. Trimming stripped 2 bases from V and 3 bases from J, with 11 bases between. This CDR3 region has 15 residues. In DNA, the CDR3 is TGTGCCAGCAGTTTAGATCTTAGGGGTGGAAACACCATATATTTT. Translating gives CASSLDLRGGNTIYF.

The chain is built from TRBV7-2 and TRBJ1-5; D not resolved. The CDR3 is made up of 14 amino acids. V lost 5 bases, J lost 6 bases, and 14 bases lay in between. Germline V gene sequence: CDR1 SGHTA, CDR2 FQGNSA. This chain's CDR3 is CASSPSRVGQPQHF. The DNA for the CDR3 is TGTGCCAGCAGCCCCTCAAGGGTAGGTCAGCCCCAGCATTTT.

This CDR3 reads CASSLDLRAENEKLFF. CDR3 bases: TGTGCCAGCAGCTTAGATCTAAGGGCTGAAAATGAAAAACTGTTTTTT. The V and J genes are TRBV11-3 and TRBJ1-4; D uncertain. CDR1 SGHNT and CDR2 YENEEA come from the germline V gene. This CDR3 region has 16 residues. V was cut by 0 bases and J by 5 bases, with 13 bases left in between.

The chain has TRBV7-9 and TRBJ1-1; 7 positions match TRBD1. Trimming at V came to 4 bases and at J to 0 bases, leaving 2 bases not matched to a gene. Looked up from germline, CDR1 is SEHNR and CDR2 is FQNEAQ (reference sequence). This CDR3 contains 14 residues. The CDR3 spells CASSWDSMNTEAFF. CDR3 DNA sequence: TGTGCCAGCAGCTGGGACAGCATGAACACTGAAGCTTTCTTT.

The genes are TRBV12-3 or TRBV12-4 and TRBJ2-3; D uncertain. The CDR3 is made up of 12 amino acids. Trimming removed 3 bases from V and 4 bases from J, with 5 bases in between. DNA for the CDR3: TGTGCCAGCAGTTTTGTGCCAGATACGCAGTATTTT. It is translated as CASSFVPDTQYF.

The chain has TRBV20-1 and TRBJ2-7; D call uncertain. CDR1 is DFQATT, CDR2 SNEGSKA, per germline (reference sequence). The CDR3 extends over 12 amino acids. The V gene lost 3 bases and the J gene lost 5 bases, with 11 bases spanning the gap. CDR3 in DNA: TGCAGTGCTAGTAGGCAGTTTGACGAGCAGTACTTC. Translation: CSASRQFDEQYF.

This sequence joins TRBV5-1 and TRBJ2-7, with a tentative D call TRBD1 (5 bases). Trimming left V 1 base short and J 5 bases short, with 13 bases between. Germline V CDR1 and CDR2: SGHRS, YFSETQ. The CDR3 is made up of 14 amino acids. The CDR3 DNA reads TGCGCCAGCAGCTTGAACAGGCCAGAGAACGAGCAGTACTTC. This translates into CASSLNRPENEQYF. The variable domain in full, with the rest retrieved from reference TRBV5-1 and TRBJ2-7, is KAGVTQTPRYLIKTRGQQVTLSCSPISGHRSVSWYQQTPGQGLQFLFEYFSETQRNKGNFPGRFSGRQFSNSRSEMNVSTLELGDSALYLCASSLNRPENEQYFGPGTRLTVT.